This T cell receptor beta chain comes out of a study of blood T cell repertoires in COVID-19. Sequencing was performed with immunoSEQ multiplex PCR; in TCRdb, only in-frame clones are kept and a portion is missing. This sample yields 330,000 or so clones, of which about 90% are seen a single time; approximately 1.8% belongs to the top ten. V was shortened by 5 bases and J by 10 bases, with 14 bases between the two germline ends. The CDR3 is 13 residues long. The germline V gene encodes CDR1 LNHDA and CDR2 SQIVND (reference sequence). The source of this sequence is a man aged 35-49 years in a cohort exposed to, infected with or recovered from COVID-19 (not recorded which). Sequencing input: PBMCs or T cells enriched from blood (not recorded which). The chain combines TRBV19 with TRBJ1-4, with D possibly TRBD1 on 6 matching bases. The CDR3 protein is CASSAGAGVKLFF. The CDR3 DNA reads TGTGCCAGTAGTGCGGGGGCAGGGGTAAAACTGTTTTTT.